The 5 T cell receptor beta chains below come from one sample, sequenced in a study of identical twins. TCRdb used MiXCR to reprocess the 5' RACE reads, holding one entry per CDR3 protein. The sample holds about 520,000 distinct CDR3 sequences, less than 25% seen once. The data also belong to a second study, concerning T cells expressing NK-cell markers.

Sequences were obtained from CD4+ T cells sorted from blood. These TCRs come from a woman younger than 30 in good health.

The count of this clonotype is one. The CDR3 bases are TGTGCCAGCAGCTCAGGGAGTGAGCAGTTCTTC. Amino acid sequence: CASSSGSEQFF. V is TRBV3-1 and J is TRBJ2-1; D may match TRBD1 or TRBD2 (5 bases each). Trimming took 5 bases from V and 9 from J, leaving 8 bases between them. The V gene's germline CDR1 is LGHDT and CDR2 YNNKEL (reference sequence). The CDR3 extends over 11 amino acids.

This clonotype occurred once. This chain links TRBV12-3 or TRBV12-4 with TRBJ2-1; the match to TRBD2 covers 16 bases. The CDR3 runs to 16 residues. V lost 3 bases to trimming and J lost 10 bases; unmatched junction nucleotides: 6. CDR3 nucleotides: TGTGCCAGCAGTTTGGGACTAGCGGGGGGGCCGGGAGAGCAGTTCTTC. Residues: CASSLGLAGGPGEQFF.

The rearrangement joins TRBV2 to TRBJ2-5; D is perhaps TRBD1 or TRBD2 (5 bases each). The germline gives CDR1 SNHLY, CDR2 FYNNEI. The CDR3 extends over 17 amino acids. Trimming took 10 bases from V and 2 from J, leaving 26 bases between them. CDR3 in DNA: TGTGCCACCACCGGGACGCCTCGCCGCGGAGGACAAGAGACCCAGTACTTC. Translation gives CATTGTPRRGGQETQYF.

There are many counts of this clonotype. The rearrangement links TRBV29-1 to TRBJ1-4; D is uncertain. The CDR3 runs 14 residues. The germline CDR1 and CDR2 sequences are SQVTM and ANQGSEA. The germline V and J ends were trimmed by 2 bases and 7 bases, with 14 bases remaining between them. The CDR3 sequence: CSVESRSVGEKLFF. As DNA, the CDR3 is TGCAGCGTTGAAAGTAGGTCGGTCGGTGAAAAACTGTTTTTT.

This clonotype occurred a few times. The V gene is TRBV9, the J gene TRBJ1-1; D not certain. The germline V gene encodes CDR1 SGDLS and CDR2 YYNGEE. The V gene lost 1 base and the J gene lost 3 bases, with 10 bases spanning the gap. The CDR3 contains 14 residues. The CDR3 is CASSVMTGYTEAFF. For the CDR3, the DNA is TGTGCCAGCAGCGTAATGACGGGGTACACTGAAGCTTTCTTT.